The source of this TCR beta chain is a study of cytomegalovirus exposure and HLA in healthy donors. Amplification used 60 Vbeta primers and 13 Jbeta primers. Produced via immunoSEQ multiplex PCR; TCRdb's table is partial and in-frame only. The sample yields roughly 130,000 clones, roughly 79% seen once. General observations from the study: Most likely, a cluster of highly shared sequence variants arose as a sequencing artifact. Presence/absence analyses assumed roughly uniform sequencing depth across donors, which may not hold.

Losses at the gene ends were 3 bases for V and 6 bases for J; bases not matched to a gene: 6. The germline gives CDR1 LNHDA, CDR2 SQIVND (reference sequence). The CDR3 runs 14 residues. In regard to this clone: Its antigen is unknown.

This rearrangement joins TRBV19 to TRBJ2-7, with 9 bases identical to TRBD1. This clonotype was obtained from a woman aged 45-65 years in good health and CMV-seronegative. Sample: PBMCs. The CDR3 loop reads CASSIGTGSVEQYF. CDR3 DNA: TGTGCCAGTAGTATCGGGACAGGGTCTGTCGAGCAGTACTTC.